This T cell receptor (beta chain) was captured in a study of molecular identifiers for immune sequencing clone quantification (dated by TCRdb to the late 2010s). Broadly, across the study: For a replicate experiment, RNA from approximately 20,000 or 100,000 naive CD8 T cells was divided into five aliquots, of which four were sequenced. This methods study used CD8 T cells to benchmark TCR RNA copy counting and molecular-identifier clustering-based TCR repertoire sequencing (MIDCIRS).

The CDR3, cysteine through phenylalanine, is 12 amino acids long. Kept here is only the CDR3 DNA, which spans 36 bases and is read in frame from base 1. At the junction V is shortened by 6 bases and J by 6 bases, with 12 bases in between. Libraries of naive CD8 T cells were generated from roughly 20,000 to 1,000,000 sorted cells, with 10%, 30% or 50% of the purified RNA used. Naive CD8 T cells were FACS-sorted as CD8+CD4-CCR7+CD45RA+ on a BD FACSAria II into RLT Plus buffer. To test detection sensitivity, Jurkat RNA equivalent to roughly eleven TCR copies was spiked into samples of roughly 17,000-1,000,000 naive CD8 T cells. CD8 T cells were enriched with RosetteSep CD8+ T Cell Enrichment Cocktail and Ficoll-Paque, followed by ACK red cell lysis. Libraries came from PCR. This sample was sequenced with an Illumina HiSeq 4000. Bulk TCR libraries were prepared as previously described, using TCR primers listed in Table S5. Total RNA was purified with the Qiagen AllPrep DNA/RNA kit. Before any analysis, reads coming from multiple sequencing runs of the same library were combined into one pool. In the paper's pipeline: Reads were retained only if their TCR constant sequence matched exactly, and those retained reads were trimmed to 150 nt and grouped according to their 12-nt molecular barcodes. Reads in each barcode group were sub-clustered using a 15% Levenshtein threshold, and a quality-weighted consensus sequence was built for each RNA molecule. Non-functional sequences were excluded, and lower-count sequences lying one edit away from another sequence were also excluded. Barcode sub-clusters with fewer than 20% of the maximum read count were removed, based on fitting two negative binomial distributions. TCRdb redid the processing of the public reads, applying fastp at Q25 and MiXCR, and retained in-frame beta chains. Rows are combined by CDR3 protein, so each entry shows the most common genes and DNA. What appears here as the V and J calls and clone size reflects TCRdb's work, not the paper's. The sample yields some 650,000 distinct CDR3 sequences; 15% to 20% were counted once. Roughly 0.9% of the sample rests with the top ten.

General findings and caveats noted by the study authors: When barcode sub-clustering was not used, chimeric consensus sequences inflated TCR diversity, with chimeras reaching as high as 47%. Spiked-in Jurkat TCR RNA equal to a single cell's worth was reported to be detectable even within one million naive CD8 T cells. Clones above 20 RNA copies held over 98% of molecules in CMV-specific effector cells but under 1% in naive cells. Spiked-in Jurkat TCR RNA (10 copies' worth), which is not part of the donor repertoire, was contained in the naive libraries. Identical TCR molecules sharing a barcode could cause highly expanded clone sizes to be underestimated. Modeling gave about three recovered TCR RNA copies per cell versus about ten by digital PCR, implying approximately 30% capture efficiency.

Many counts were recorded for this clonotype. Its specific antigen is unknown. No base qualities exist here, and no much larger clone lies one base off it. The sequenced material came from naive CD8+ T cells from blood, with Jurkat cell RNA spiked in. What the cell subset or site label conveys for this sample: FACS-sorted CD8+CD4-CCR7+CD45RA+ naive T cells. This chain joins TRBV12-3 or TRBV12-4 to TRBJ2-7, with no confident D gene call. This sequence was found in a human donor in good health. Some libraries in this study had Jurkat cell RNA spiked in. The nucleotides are TGTGCCAGCAGCCACGGCACAACCGAGCAGTACTTC. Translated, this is CASSHGTTEQYF.